This TCR beta chain derives from a study of T cells after yellow fever vaccination. Study-level results: The secondary response showed a weaker magnitude and a faster peak, day 5 versus 15. Only a small proportion of the clonotypes turned up in both the CD4 and the CD8 compartments, likely arising from convergent recombination. Most primary-vaccination clones reappeared after the booster (about 97% CD4, about 90% CD8).

The germline V and J ends were trimmed by 1 base and 0 bases, with 3 bases remaining between them. Germline lookup yields CDR1 LGHNA and CDR2 YSLEER. The CDR3 covers 13 residues. Generation of TCR cDNA used 5'RACE template switching (which added a universal primer site and UMIs). TCRdb redid the calling of the 5' RACE reads with MiXCR, one entry per CDR3 protein. The data show over 65,000 distinct CDR3 sequences, 13% seen once. This sequence joins TRBV4-3 and TRBJ1-1; D not certain. The sequence was obtained from a man aged 18 to 30 who received the YFV17D yellow fever vaccine. This specimen consisted of CD8+ T cells not binding an NS4B(214-222) dextramer, sorted from PBMCs, obtained roughly 20 days after the first yellow fever vaccination. The DNA for the CDR3 is TGCGCCAGCAGCCAAGTGGTGAACACTGAAGCTTTCTTT. It encodes CASSQVVNTEAFF.